These 2 T cell receptor beta chains were all obtained from the same sample, sequenced in a study of shared clonotypes between healthy human individuals. Sequencing was performed with immunoSEQ multiplex PCR; in TCRdb, only in-frame clones are kept and a portion is missing. The sample consists of about 490,000 clones, about 82% of them appearing once. Sequenced sample: PBMCs. The receptors stem from a woman in her thirties or forties in good health. Some clones in this sample may be carry-over from other donors' samples.

Points on this clone: This sequence is one base from a far larger clone and is likely a read error. The conserved phenylalanine or tryptophan is not found at the CDR3 terminus, so this likely reflects a read error. Different DNA sequences within this sample yield the same CDR3. This chain uses TRBV7-9 with TRBJ2-7; TRBD2 matches 7 bases. The CDR3 totals 16 residues. With V trimmed by 0 bases and J by 4 bases, 9 bases remained unmatched. CDR1 and CDR2 (germline): SEHNR, FQNEAQ (reference sequence). CDR3 in amino acids: CASSLAGGPTRYEQYL. The DNA for the CDR3 is TGTGCCAGCAGCTTAGCGGGAGGGCCCACTAGATACGAGCAGTACCTC.

The rearrangement uses TRBV7-9 and TRBJ1-1; unclear D gene. Trimming removed 1 base from V and 4 bases from J, with 10 bases in between. The CDR3 is 14 amino acids. Germline CDR1 SEHNR, CDR2 FQNEAQ (reference sequence). CDR3 nucleotide sequence: TGTGCCAGCAGCTTAGAGGGAACTCGCACTGAAGCTTTCTTT. Its translation is CASSLEGTRTEAFF.